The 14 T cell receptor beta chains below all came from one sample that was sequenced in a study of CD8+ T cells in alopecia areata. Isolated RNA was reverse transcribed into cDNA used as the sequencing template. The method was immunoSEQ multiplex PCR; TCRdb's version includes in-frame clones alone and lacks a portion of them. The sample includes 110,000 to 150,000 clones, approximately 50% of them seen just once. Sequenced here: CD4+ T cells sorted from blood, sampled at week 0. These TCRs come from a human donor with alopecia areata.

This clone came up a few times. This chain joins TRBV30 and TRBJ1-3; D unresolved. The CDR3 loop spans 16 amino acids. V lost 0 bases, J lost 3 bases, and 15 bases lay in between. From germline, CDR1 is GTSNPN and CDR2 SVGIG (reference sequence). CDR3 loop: CAWSVQARTGGNTIYF. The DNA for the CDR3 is TGTGCCTGGAGTGTACAAGCTCGGACCGGTGGAAACACCATATATTTT.

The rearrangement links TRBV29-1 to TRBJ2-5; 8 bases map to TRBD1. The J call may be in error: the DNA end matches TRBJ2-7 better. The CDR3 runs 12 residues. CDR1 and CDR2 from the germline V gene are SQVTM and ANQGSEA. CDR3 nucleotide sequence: TGCAGCGTGACAGGGGTGGGCTACGAGCAGTACTTC. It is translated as CSVTGVGYEQYF.

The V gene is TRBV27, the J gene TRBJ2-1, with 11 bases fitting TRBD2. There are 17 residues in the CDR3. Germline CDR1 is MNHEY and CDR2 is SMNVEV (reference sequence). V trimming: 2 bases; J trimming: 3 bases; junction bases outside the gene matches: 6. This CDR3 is CASSLQKTSGVYNEQFF. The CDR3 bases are TGTGCCAGCAGTTTACAGAAGACTAGCGGGGTCTACAATGAGCAGTTCTTC.

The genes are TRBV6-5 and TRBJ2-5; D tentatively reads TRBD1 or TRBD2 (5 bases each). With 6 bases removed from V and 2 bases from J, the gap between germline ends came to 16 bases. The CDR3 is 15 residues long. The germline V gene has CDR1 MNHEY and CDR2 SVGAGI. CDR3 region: CASSLIGTPQETQYF. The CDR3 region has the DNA TGTGCCAGCAGCCTCATCGGGACCCCTCAAGAGACCCAGTACTTC.

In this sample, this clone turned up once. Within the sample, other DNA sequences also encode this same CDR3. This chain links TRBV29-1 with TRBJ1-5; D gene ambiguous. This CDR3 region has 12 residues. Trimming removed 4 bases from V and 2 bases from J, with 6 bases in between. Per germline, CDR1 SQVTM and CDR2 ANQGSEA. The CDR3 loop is CSVGDGNQPQHF. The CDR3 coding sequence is TGCAGCGTTGGGGATGGCAATCAGCCCCAGCATTTT. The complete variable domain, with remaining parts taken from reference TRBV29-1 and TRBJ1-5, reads SAVISQKPSRDICQRGTSLTIQCQVDSQVTMMFWYRQQPGQSLTLIATANQGSEATYESGFVIDKFPISRPNLTFSTLTVSNMSPEDSSIYLCSVGDGNQPQHFGDGTRLSIL.

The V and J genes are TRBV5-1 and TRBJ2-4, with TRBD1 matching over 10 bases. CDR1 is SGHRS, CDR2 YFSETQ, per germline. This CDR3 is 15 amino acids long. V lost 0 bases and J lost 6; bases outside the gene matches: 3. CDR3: CASSLGGQGRNIQYF. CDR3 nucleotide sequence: TGCGCCAGCAGCTTGGGGGGACAGGGGCGAAACATTCAGTACTTC.

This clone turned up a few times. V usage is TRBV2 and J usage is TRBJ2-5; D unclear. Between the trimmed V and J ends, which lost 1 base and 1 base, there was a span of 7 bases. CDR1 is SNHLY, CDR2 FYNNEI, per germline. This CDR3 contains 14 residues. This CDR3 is CASSEGYSQETQYF. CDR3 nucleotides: TGTGCCAGCAGTGAAGGTTACTCCCAAGAGACCCAGTACTTC.

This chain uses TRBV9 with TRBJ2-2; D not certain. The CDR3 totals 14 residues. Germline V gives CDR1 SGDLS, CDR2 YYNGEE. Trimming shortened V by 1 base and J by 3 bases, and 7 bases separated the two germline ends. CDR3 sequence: CASSVLADTGELFF. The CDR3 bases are TGTGCCAGCAGCGTATTGGCGGACACCGGGGAGCTGTTTTTT.

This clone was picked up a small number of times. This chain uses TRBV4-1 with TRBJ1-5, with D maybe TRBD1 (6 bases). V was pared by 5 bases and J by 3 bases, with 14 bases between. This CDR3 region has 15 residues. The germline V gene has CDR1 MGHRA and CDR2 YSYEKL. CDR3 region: CASSSDRKTNQPQHF. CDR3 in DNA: TGCGCCAGCAGCTCTGACAGGAAAACCAATCAGCCCCAGCATTTT.

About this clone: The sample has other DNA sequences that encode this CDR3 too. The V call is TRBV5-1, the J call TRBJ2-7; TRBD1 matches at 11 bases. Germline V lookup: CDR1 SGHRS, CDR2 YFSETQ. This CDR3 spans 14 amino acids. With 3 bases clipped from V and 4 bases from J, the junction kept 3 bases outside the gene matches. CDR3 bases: TGCGCCAGCAGCTCCGGACAGGGGGCGTACGAGCAGTACTTC. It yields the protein CASSSGQGAYEQYF.

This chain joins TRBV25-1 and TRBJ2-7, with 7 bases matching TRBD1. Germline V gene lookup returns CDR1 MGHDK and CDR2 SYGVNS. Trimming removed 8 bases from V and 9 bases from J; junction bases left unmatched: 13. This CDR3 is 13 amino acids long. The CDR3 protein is CASGERQGSSQYF. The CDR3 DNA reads TGTGCCAGCGGAGAACGACAGGGCTCCTCGCAGTACTTC.

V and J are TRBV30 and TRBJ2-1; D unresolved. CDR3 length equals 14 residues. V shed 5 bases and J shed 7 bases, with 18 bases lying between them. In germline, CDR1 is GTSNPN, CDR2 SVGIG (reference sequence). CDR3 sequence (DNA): TGTGCCTGGGCCCTGACCCAAGCTAGGAATGAGCAGTTCTTC. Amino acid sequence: CAWALTQARNEQFF.

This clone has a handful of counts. Here the CDR3 DNA reads TGCGCCAGCAGCTCGGTTAGCGGGGTGGAGACCCAGTACTTC. This encodes CASSSVSGVETQYF. The chain combines TRBV5-1 with TRBJ2-5, with 8 bases matching TRBD2. J was trimmed by 5 bases and V by 3 bases; bases with no gene match: 6. In germline, CDR1 is SGHRS, CDR2 YFSETQ. The CDR3 runs to 14 residues.

CDR3 region: CASSLPREGKDTQYF. The DNA for the CDR3 is TGTGCCAGCAGCTTGCCCCGGGAGGGCAAAGATACGCAGTATTTT. The chain employs TRBV5-4 and TRBJ2-3; 8 bases map to TRBD2. Losses at the gene ends were 1 base for V and 5 bases for J; bases not matched to a gene: 6. This CDR3 is 15 amino acids long. Germline CDR1 and CDR2: SGHNT and YYREEE (reference sequence).